This T cell receptor beta chain was documented in a study of blood T cell repertoires in COVID-19. Study-wide context: Samples came from the United States, Italy and Spain, spanning acute and convalescent COVID-19. Sources were T cells, B-cell-depleted T cells, or PBMCs; the material itself was cDNA or gDNA.

Original analysis: Quantification of nucleated cells was approximated via reference gene primer amplification. Produced via immunoSEQ multiplex PCR; TCRdb's table is partial and in-frame only. That table supplies the V and J calls and clone size; D and trimming were determined from the DNA. The data show 380,000 or so clones, approximately 88% seen once. The CDR3 runs 18 residues. This clone has just a few counts. Sequenced material: peripheral blood. This sequence originates from a man aged 35 to 55 with acute or convalescent COVID-19. The rearrangement joins TRBV21-1 to TRBJ1-5; no DNA check was done on the table's D call, TRBD1. TRBV21-1 is a recognized pseudogene. CDR3 sequence reads: CASSTRRGCKGDNQPQHF. The CDR3 region has the DNA TGTGCCAGCAGCACCCGGCGAGGATGTAAGGGGGATAATCAGCCCCAGCATTTT.